These T cell receptor beta chains were read from a single sample in a study of blood T cell repertoires in COVID-19. The data were produced by immunoSEQ multiplex PCR, yet TCRdb's version contains in-frame clones alone and is incomplete. The sample comprises some 250,000 clones, about 84% of which are singletons, and 9% to 15% rests with the top ten. Sequencing was carried out using peripheral blood. Receptors originate from an elderly man with acute or convalescent COVID-19. CDR3s include the opening cysteine and the closing phenylalanine or tryptophan. D genes are given only for firm matches. Part of the rows lack a size; the others show once, few, many or a class for expanded clones.

d_call	j_call	clone_size	v_call	cdr3_nt	cdr3_aa
-	TRBJ1-1	-	TRBV28	TGTGCCAGCACGGGTTACACTGAAGCTTTCTTT	CASTGYTEAFF
TRBD1	TRBJ1-4	-	TRBV7-9	TGTGCCAGCAGCTTACGGACAGGGTGGGATGAAAAACTGTTTTTT	CASSLRTGWDEKLFF
-	TRBJ2-5	-	TRBV5-1	TGCGCCAGCAGCCAAATCGGGACACCAGGGACCCAGTACTTC	CASSQIGTPGTQYF
TRBD2	TRBJ2-2	-	TRBV7-2	TGTGCCAGCAGCTCACCCCGACTAGCGGGGGGTTACACCGGGGAGCTGTTTTTT	CASSSPRLAGGYTGELFF
-	TRBJ2-5	once	TRBV9	TGTGCCAGCAGCGTAGCCGTGGCGGCACGCGAAACCCAGTACTTC	CASSVAVAARETQYF
-	TRBJ1-2	-	TRBV7-9	TGTGCCAGCACCTTAGAGCGGGGGATTTTCGCCTATGGCTACACCTTC	CASTLERGIFAYGYTF
TRBD2	TRBJ2-2	-	TRBV2	TGTGCCAGCGTGTGGTCTAGCGGGGTTAACACCGGGGAGCTGTTTTTT	CASVWSSGVNTGELFF
-	TRBJ1-1	-	TRBV28	TGTGCCAGCAGTTTGGGGCGTTCTGGATCGAAGACTGAAGCTTTCTTT	CASSLGRSGSKTEAFF
-	TRBJ2-1	-	TRBV9	TGTGCCAGCAGCGTAGGTCTGGGGCGGGGATTCAATGAGCAGTTCTTC	CASSVGLGRGFNEQFF
-	TRBJ1-1	-	TRBV28	TGTGCCAGCAGTGTGGGTCACGGCCGGGTTTTACTATTGGACACTGAAGCTTTCTTT	CASSVGHGRVLLLDTEAFF
TRBD1	TRBJ1-5	-	TRBV28	TGTGCCAGTTCGCAGGGGGGAAGCAATCAGCCCCAGCATTTT	CASSQGGSNQPQHF
-	TRBJ2-2	-	TRBV7-2	TGTGCCTGGGGCCGGAACACCGGGGAGCTGTTTTTT	CAWGRNTGELFF
-	TRBJ2-3	few	TRBV19	TGTGCCAGTAACCCTCTCAGGGATACGCAGTATTTT	CASNPLRDTQYF
TRBD1	TRBJ1-2	-	TRBV7-2	TGTGCCAGCAGCTTAATTGGATGGTGGGGACAGGGGACGAACTATGGCTACACCTTC	CASSLIGWWGQGTNYGYTF
-	TRBJ2-1	-	TRBV6-5	TGTGCCAGCAGTTACGATAGCTCCTACAATGAGCAGTTCTTC	CASSYDSSYNEQFF
-	TRBJ2-3	-	TRBV25-1	TGTGCCAGCAGTCCGGCGGTTTTCACAGATACGCAGTATTTT	CASSPAVFTDTQYF
-	TRBJ2-3	-	TRBV28	TGTGCCAGCACCGGGGATACAGATACGCAGTATTTT	CASTGDTDTQYF
-	TRBJ2-2	once	TRBV2	TGTGCCAGCAGTGAACGGCCGGGCGGGGAGCTGTTTTTT	CASSERPGGELFF
-	TRBJ1-3	-	TRBV5-4	TGTGCCAGCAGCTTGGCAGGGTATGCTGGAAACACCATATATTTT	CASSLAGYAGNTIYF
-	TRBJ1-1	-	TRBV19	TGTGCCAGTAGTATCTCCACACTGAACACTGAAGCTTTCTTT	CASSISTLNTEAFF
-	TRBJ2-4	-	TRBV19	TGTGCCAGTAGTGAGCCCCTAAACATTCAGTACTTC	CASSEPLNIQYF
-	TRBJ1-4	-	TRBV2	TGTGCCAGCTTATTGGCCCCCGCTAATGAAAAACTGTTTTTT	CASLLAPANEKLFF
-	TRBJ2-1	-	TRBV6-5	TGTGCCAGCAGTCCCACCGGCGGGGAGTACAATGAGCAGTTCTTC	CASSPTGGEYNEQFF
TRBD1	TRBJ1-2	-	TRBV28	TGTGCCAGCAGTTCCACAGGGGGCTTAAACTATGGCTACACCTTC	CASSSTGGLNYGYTF
TRBD2	TRBJ2-7	-	TRBV10-1	TGCGCCAGCAGTGAGTGGGGACTAGCGGGACTGTACGAGCAGTACTTC	CASSEWGLAGLYEQYF
TRBD2	TRBJ2-7	-	TRBV11-2	TGTGCCAGCACCCCGACTAGCGGGGCCTACGAGCAGTACTTC	CASTPTSGAYEQYF
-	TRBJ2-1	-	TRBV14	TGTGCCAGCAGCCAGCACGGACGGGATAATGAGCAGTTCTTC	CASSQHGRDNEQFF
-	TRBJ1-2	-	TRBV9	TGTGCCAGCAGCCCTCACACAGGCGACTATGGCTACACCTTC	CASSPHTGDYGYTF
-	TRBJ2-2	few	TRBV6-1	TGTGCCAGCAGTGAAATGGGGGGCACCGGGGAGCTGTTTTTT	CASSEMGGTGELFF
-	TRBJ1-2	-	TRBV12-5	TGTGCTAGTGGTTTGAATACAGGGTTCGGCTACACCTTC	CASGLNTGFGYTF
-	TRBJ1-4	once	TRBV14	TGTGCCAGCAGCCGAACCGCAGGGATGGGGAATGAAAAACTGTTTTTT	CASSRTAGMGNEKLFF
TRBD2	TRBJ2-1	-	TRBV7-2	TGTGCCAGCAGCTATCGGACTAGCGGGAGGGCTAAGTTCTTC	CASSYRTSGRAKFF
-	TRBJ1-5	-	TRBV7-2	TGTGCCAGCAGCGCCCCGGGTCTATCTGGTCAGCCCCAGCATTTT	CASSAPGLSGQPQHF
-	TRBJ1-3	-	TRBV6-5	TGTGCCAGCAGTCCGTCAGTGGCCTCTGGAAACACCATATATTTT	CASSPSVASGNTIYF
TRBD1	TRBJ1-4	-	TRBV5-1	TGCGCCAGCAGCTTAAAGGGACAGGATGAAAAACTGTTTTTT	CASSLKGQDEKLFF
-	TRBJ1-1	-	TRBV19	TGTGCCAGTAGTAAGCGGGGGCTCACTGAAGCTTTCTTT	CASSKRGLTEAFF
TRBD1	TRBJ1-5	-	TRBV28	TGTGCCAGCAGTTTATGGACAGGGATAATGTCCCAGCATTTT	CASSLWTGIMSQHF
-	TRBJ1-5	-	TRBV19	TGTGCCAGTAGAGGGGACACCCCGAGCAATCAGCCCCAGCATTTT	CASRGDTPSNQPQHF
TRBD1	TRBJ1-5	few	TRBV7-9	TGTGCCAGCAGCTTAGCGCAGGGGGGAACCAGGGATCAGCCCCAGCATTTT	CASSLAQGGTRDQPQHF
TRBD1	TRBJ1-2	-	TRBV2	TGTGCCAGCAGTCAACGTTCCACAGGGGGGCACTATGGCTACACCTTC	CASSQRSTGGHYGYTF